Below are 11 T cell receptor beta chains sequenced from a single sample in a study of cytomegalovirus exposure and HLA in healthy donors. PCR involved 60 Vbeta and 13 Jbeta primers. Measured with immunoSEQ multiplex PCR; TCRdb has only the in-frame clones, and not every one. Among 90,000 to 150,000 clones listed, 77% were seen once. The source material was PBMCs. All receptors come from a human donor in good health.

This chain links TRBV11-3 with TRBJ2-3; tentatively, D is TRBD1 (6 bases). V lost 4 bases, J lost 0 bases, and 8 bases lay in between. Germline CDR1 and CDR2: SGHNT and YENEEA. The CDR3 sequence is 14 residues long. The CDR3 loop reads CASSSDRSTDTQYF. CDR3 DNA sequence: TGTGCCAGCAGCTCGGACAGAAGCACAGATACGCAGTATTTT.

A single count supports this clone. The J gene is TRBJ2-7, the V gene TRBV4-1, with TRBD2 identical over 11 bases. This CDR3 region has 17 residues. Trimming at V came to 0 bases and at J to 3 bases, leaving 7 bases not matched to a gene. Per the germline V gene, CDR1 is MGHRA and CDR2 is YSYEKL. Here the CDR3 DNA reads TGCGCCAGCAGCCAAGAAGCCCCTAGCGGGAGGAACTACGAGCAGTACTTC. It is translated as CASSQEAPSGRNYEQYF.

V is TRBV4-2 and J is TRBJ2-5; D possibly corresponds to TRBD2 (5 bases). TRBJ2-7 matches the DNA end more closely, so the J call is doubtful. The V gene's germline CDR1 is LGHNA and CDR2 YNFKEQ. This CDR3 has 15 residues. The CDR3 region is CASSHPEADPYEQYF. CDR3 bases: TGTGCCAGCAGCCACCCGGAGGCGGACCCCTACGAGCAGTACTTC.

V and J are TRBV5-1 and TRBJ1-2; D not resolved. Per the germline V gene, CDR1 is SGHRS and CDR2 is YFSETQ. V lost 0 bases to trimming and J lost 7 bases, with 13 bases between them. The CDR3 extends over 14 amino acids. CDR3 residues: CASSLESGPGGYTF. Here the CDR3 DNA reads TGCGCCAGCAGCTTGGAAAGTGGGCCCGGTGGCTACACCTTC.

This clone was picked up a small number of times. The chain combines TRBV6-5 with TRBJ2-7, with D tentatively TRBD1 (7 bases). Germline assignment: CDR1 MNHEY and CDR2 SVGAGI. Deletions cut 2 bases from V and 5 bases from J, with 16 bases between. The CDR3 loop spans 15 amino acids. The CDR3 protein is CASSYNPGGFDEQYF. CDR3 nucleotide sequence: TGTGCCAGCAGTTACAACCCAGGGGGGTTCGACGAGCAGTACTTC.

This rearrangement joins TRBV18 to TRBJ2-1; D may be TRBD2 (6 bases). The V end was cut by 2 bases, the J end by 9 bases, with 17 bases between. The CDR3 extends over 15 amino acids. Germline lookup yields CDR1 KGHSH and CDR2 LQKENI. The CDR3 coding sequence is TGTGCCAGCTCACCATCTGAGACGGGAGTAAGTGAGCAGTTCTTC. This codes for CASSPSETGVSEQFF.

A remark on this clone: One end of the junction varies from germline; a read error may be responsible. This sample includes further DNA sequences coding for the same CDR3. The chain is built from TRBV7-6 and TRBJ2-7; 10 nucleotides line up with TRBD1. The CDR3 sequence is 14 residues long. Germline V CDR1 and CDR2: SGHVS, FNYEAQ. The CDR3: CAGSLRQGAREQYF. CDR3 nucleotides: TGTGCCGGCAGCCTCAGACAGGGGGCCCGAGAGCAGTACTTC.

This chain uses TRBV7-6 with TRBJ2-7; 7 positions agree with TRBD2. Unmatched junction bases numbered 6, after V lost 1 base and J lost 0 bases. The germline V gene encodes CDR1 SGHVS and CDR2 FNYEAQ. This CDR3 region has 16 residues. The CDR3 sequence: CASSLGASGSSYEQYF. CDR3 in DNA: TGTGCCAGCAGCTTAGGGGCTAGCGGCAGCTCCTACGAGCAGTACTTC.

The rearrangement uses TRBV5-1 and TRBJ1-1; D remains unclear. V was shortened by 0 bases and J by 4 bases, with 7 bases between the two germline ends. This CDR3 region has 13 residues. Germline V gene lookup returns CDR1 SGHRS and CDR2 YFSETQ. The CDR3 reads CASSLVSGTEAFF. The CDR3 DNA is TGCGCCAGCAGCTTGGTTAGTGGCACTGAAGCTTTCTTT.

This clone has only one observation. V usage is TRBV10-2 and J usage is TRBJ1-5, with 8 positions matching TRBD1. The CDR3 has 15 amino acids. Germline CDR1 WSHSY, CDR2 SAAADI. Germline trimming cut 6 bases from V and 2 bases from J; bases unmatched to any gene: 6. CDR3 bases: TGCGCCAGCAGACAAGGGACAGGCGGCAATCAGCCCCAGCATTTT. Protein: CASRQGTGGNQPQHF.

V is TRBV7-9 and J is TRBJ1-2, with D tentatively TRBD1 (5 bases). CDR3 length: 14 residues. Trimming took off 3 bases at V and 8 bases at J, with 16 bases between the two ends. CDR1 and CDR2 (germline): SEHNR, FQNEAQ (reference sequence). The CDR3 protein is CASSFPGPGRGYTF. CDR3 in DNA: TGTGCCAGCAGCTTTCCGGGACCCGGGAGGGGCTACACCTTC.